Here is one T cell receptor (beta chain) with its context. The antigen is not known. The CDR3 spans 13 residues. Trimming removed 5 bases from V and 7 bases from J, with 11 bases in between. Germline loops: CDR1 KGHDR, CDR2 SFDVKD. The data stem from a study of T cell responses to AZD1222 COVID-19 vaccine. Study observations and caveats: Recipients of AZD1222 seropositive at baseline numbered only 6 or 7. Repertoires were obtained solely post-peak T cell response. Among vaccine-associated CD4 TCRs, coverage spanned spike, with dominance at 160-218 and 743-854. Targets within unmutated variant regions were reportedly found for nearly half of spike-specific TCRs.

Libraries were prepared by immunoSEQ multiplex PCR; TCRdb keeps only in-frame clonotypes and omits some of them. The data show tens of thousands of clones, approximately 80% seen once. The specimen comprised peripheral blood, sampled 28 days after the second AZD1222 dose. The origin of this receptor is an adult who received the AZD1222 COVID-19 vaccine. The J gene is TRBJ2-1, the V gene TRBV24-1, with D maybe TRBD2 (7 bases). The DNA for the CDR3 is TGTGCCACCAGTGTAGGGGGGGGGAATGAGCAGTTCTTC. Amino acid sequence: CATSVGGGNEQFF.